A selection of T cell receptor beta chains follows, all from one sample in a study of blood T cell repertoires in COVID-19. Repertoires were generated with immunoSEQ multiplex PCR, while TCRdb's copy carries only in-frame clones and drops some. The repertoire includes some 150,000 clones, roughly 84% of them detected once, and roughly 15% sits in the top ten. Source material: PBMCs or T cells enriched from blood (not recorded which). The receptors stem from a man aged 50 to 59 who had recovered from COVID-19. Both conserved end residues are part of each CDR3. D genes are given only for firm matches. Clone size is shown for a subset of rows, as once, few, many or a class of expanded clone.

CDR3 protein | CDR3 DNA | D gene | J gene | clone size | V gene
CASSSEQGRPQHF | TGCGCCAGCAGTTCCGAGCAGGGTCGGCCCCAGCATTTT | - | TRBJ1-5 | - | TRBV10-1
CASSLDRVMSSPLHF | TGTGCCAGCAGCTTAGATCGGGTAATGAGTTCACCCCTCCACTTT | - | TRBJ1-6 | few | TRBV11-2
CASSDRYGEQFF | TGTGCCAGCAGCGATCGTTACGGTGAGCAGTTCTTC | - | TRBJ2-1 | - | TRBV7-2
CASSLDRRSSYEQYF | TGTGCCAGCAGCTTAGACAGGCGCTCCTCCTACGAGCAGTACTTC | - | TRBJ2-7 | few | TRBV13
CASSSPSGYTGELFF | TGTGCCAGCAGCTCCCCCAGCGGATACACCGGGGAGCTGTTTTTT | - | TRBJ2-2 | - | TRBV7-6
CASSPGQNTEAFF | TGTGCCAGCTCACCGGGACAGAACACTGAAGCTTTCTTT | - | TRBJ1-1 | - | TRBV18
CASSYRGTVYEQYF | TGCGCCAGCAGCTACAGGGGGACGGTTTACGAGCAGTACTTC | TRBD1 | TRBJ2-7 | - | TRBV5-1
CASSPGGRDTEAFF | TGTGCCAGCAGTCCAGGGGGGAGAGACACTGAAGCTTTCTTT | TRBD1 | TRBJ1-1 | once | TRBV25-1
CASSQERYTEAFF | TGTGCCAGCAGTCAGGAGCGGTACACTGAAGCTTTCTTT | - | TRBJ1-1 | - | TRBV12-3/TRBV12-4
CASSPWTSGVYNEQFF | TGCGCCAGCAGCCCCTGGACTAGCGGGGTTTACAATGAGCAGTTCTTC | TRBD2 | TRBJ2-1 | few | TRBV5-1
CASSLALAGGQATQYF | TGTGCCAGCAGCTTGGCCCTAGCGGGGGGGCAGGCGACCCAGTACTTC | TRBD2 | TRBJ2-5 | - | TRBV5-5
CASRMTGEADTQYF | TGTGCCAGCAGGATGACAGGGGAGGCAGATACGCAGTATTTT | TRBD1 | TRBJ2-3 | - | TRBV6-5
CASSHIGDLNYGYTF | TGTGCCAGCAGCCATATAGGAGATCTCAACTATGGCTACACCTTC | - | TRBJ1-2 | few | TRBV7-9
CASSQNQGKAGNTIYF | TGTGCCAGCAGCCAAAATCAGGGGAAGGCTGGAAACACCATATATTTT | - | TRBJ1-3 | - | TRBV4-2
CASSPKQETYEQYF | TGTGCCAGCAGCCCGAAACAGGAAACCTACGAGCAGTACTTC | - | TRBJ2-7 | once | TRBV14
CASRQGTGGGYEQYF | TGTGCCAGCAGGCAAGGGACAGGGGGGGGCTACGAGCAGTACTTC | TRBD1 | TRBJ2-7 | few | TRBV27
CATGHNKGMRNSNQPQHF | TGTGCCACCGGCCATAATAAGGGGATGAGGAACAGCAATCAGCCCCAGCATTTT | - | TRBJ1-5 | - | TRBV15
CASSLGTGATEAFF | TGCGCCAGCAGCTTGGGGACAGGGGCTACTGAAGCTTTCTTT | TRBD1 | TRBJ1-1 | - | TRBV5-1
CAIRPGTGEGTEAFF | TGTGCCATCAGGCCCGGGACAGGGGAGGGCACTGAAGCTTTCTTT | TRBD1 | TRBJ1-1 | - | TRBV10-3
CASSFSVASTDTQYF | TGTGCCAGCAGCTTTAGCGTGGCTAGCACAGATACGCAGTATTTT | - | TRBJ2-3 | - | TRBV7-7
CASSLWTSGGSGELFF | TGTGCCAGCAGTTTGTGGACTAGCGGGGGATCCGGGGAGCTGTTTTTT | TRBD2 | TRBJ2-2 | once | TRBV28
CASSAHRANNQPQHF | TGTGCCAGCAGTGCCCACAGGGCAAATAATCAGCCCCAGCATTTT | - | TRBJ1-5 | - | TRBV25-1
CASSLANRISYEQYF | TGCGCCAGCAGCTTGGCCAACAGAATCTCCTACGAGCAGTACTTC | - | TRBJ2-7 | - | TRBV5-1
CASSTRAVVDEQYF | TGTGCCAGCAGTACCCGAGCGGTCGTCGACGAGCAGTACTTC | - | TRBJ2-7 | - | TRBV6-6
CASSIGTGLSLEQFF | TGTGCCAGTAGTATAGGGACAGGGCTAAGTTTGGAGCAGTTCTTC | TRBD1 | TRBJ2-1 | - | TRBV19
CASSLGSLNEKLFF | TGTGCCAGCAGCTTGGGCAGTTTAAATGAAAAACTGTTTTTT | - | TRBJ1-4 | - | TRBV7-9